The sequence of this T cell receptor (beta chain) was determined in a study of blood T cell repertoires in COVID-19. Study in general: The United States, Italy and Spain provided the acute and convalescent COVID-19 samples. T cells, B-cell-depleted T cells, or PBMCs provided the cDNA or gDNA that served as material.

In the original processing: Counts of nucleated cells, estimated from reference gene primer amplification, were obtained. Profiling relied on immunoSEQ multiplex PCR, and the TCRdb table lists in-frame clones only, not all of them. The DNA was the basis for D and trimming; V, J and clone size are from that table. This table has 200,000 to 300,000 clones, over 75% appearing once. Germline values: CDR1 MDHEN, CDR2 SYDVKM. CDR3 size: 14 residues. Deletions cut 1 base from V and 6 bases from J, with 13 bases between. The chain employs TRBV28 and TRBJ2-7; D perhaps matches TRBD2 (6 bases). Sequenced input: peripheral blood. The receptor's source is a woman aged 45 to 65 with acute or convalescent COVID-19. DNA of the CDR3: TGTGCCAGCAGTTTATCCCGGTCCGGGAGCGAGCAGTACTTC. This gives the protein CASSLSRSGSEQYF.